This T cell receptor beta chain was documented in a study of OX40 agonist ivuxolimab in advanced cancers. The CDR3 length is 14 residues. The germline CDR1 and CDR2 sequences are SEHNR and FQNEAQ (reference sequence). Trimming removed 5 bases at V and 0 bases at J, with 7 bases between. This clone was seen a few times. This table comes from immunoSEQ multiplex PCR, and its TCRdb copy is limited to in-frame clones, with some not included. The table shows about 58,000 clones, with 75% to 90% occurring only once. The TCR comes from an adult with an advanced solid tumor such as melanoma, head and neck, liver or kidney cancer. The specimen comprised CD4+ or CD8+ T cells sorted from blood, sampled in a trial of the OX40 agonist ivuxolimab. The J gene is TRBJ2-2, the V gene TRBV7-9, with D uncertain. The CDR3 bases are TGTGCCAGCAGCCCCCCCGCGAACACCGGGGAGCTGTTTTTT. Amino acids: CASSPPANTGELFF. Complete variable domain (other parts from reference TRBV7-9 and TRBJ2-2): DTGVSQNPRHKITKRGQNVTFRCDPISEHNRLYWYRQTLGQGPEFLTYFQNEAQLEKSRLLSDRFSAERPKGSFSTLEIQRTEQGDSAMYLCASSPPANTGELFFGEGSRLTVL.